One sample yielded the 26 T cell receptor beta chains listed below, sequenced in a study of blood T cell repertoires in COVID-19 (dated by TCRdb to the early 2020s). The library was made by the immunoSEQ multiplex PCR assay. The source is immuneACCESS, and TCRdb retained only in-frame sequences with V and J called. Part of the clones is not carried over; for the studies checked, unresolved V genes explain less than half of this, and the remainder is unexplained. This sample lists 50,000 to 80,000 clones; about 82% were detected once. The ten largest clonotypes hold approximately 7% of the sample. Source material: peripheral blood. All receptors derive from a man in his fifties or sixties with active COVID-19.

In nucleotides, the CDR3 is TGTGCCAGCAGTTACGAAGCGGGAGTAGGCAATGAGCAGTTCTTC. It encodes CASSYEAGVGNEQFF. The V and J genes are TRBV6-5 and TRBJ2-1; 8 nucleotides line up with TRBD2. The CDR3 length is 15 residues. J was trimmed by 6 bases and V by 2 bases; bases with no gene match: 6. Germline lookup yields CDR1 MNHEY and CDR2 SVGAGI.

The J gene is TRBJ1-4, the V gene TRBV10-2, with TRBD1 as a possible D gene (5 bases). The CDR3 consists of 14 residues. The germline CDR1 and CDR2 sequences are WSHSY and SAAADI. V was clipped by 7 bases and J by 2 bases, with 11 bases between them. DNA of the CDR3: TGCGCCAGCAAGGCAGGGAATACTAATGAAAAACTGTTTTTT. Its translation: CASKAGNTNEKLFF.

The chain combines TRBV21-1 with TRBJ2-1; the DNA was not used to check the table's D call, TRBD1. TRBV21-1 is noted as a pseudogene. The CDR3 loop spans 16 amino acids. This CDR3 reads CASSKVAGRSYNEQFF. CDR3 bases: TGTGCCAGCAGCAAAGTTGCAGGGCGCTCCTACAATGAGCAGTTCTTC.

The rearrangement joins TRBV7-9 to TRBJ2-7; 8 bases fit TRBD1. V lost 5 bases and J lost 5; bases outside the gene matches: 2. This CDR3 region has 12 residues. Per the germline V gene, CDR1 is SEHNR and CDR2 is FQNEAQ (reference sequence). The CDR3 loop reads CASSPTGDEQYF. Here the CDR3 DNA reads TGTGCCAGCAGCCCGACAGGGGACGAGCAGTACTTC.

For the CDR3, the DNA is TGTGCCAGCAGCCCTCGGACAAGAGATAGCAATCAGCCCCAGCATTTT. This translates into CASSPRTRDSNQPQHF. V is TRBV6-6 and J is TRBJ1-5; weak D call: TRBD1 (5 bases). Germline-derived CDR1 and CDR2 are MNHNY and SVGAGI (reference sequence). Trimming took off 6 bases at V and 0 bases at J, with 15 bases between the two ends. There are 16 residues in the CDR3.

The chain recombines TRBV20-1 with TRBJ2-7, with 10 positions matching TRBD2. Germline assignment: CDR1 DFQATT and CDR2 SNEGSKA (reference sequence). CDR3 length: 14 amino acids. J lost 7 bases, V lost 3 bases, and 9 bases had no gene match. CDR3 nucleotide sequence: TGCAGTGCTAGTATAGCGGGGGGTCGGGTTGAGCAGTACTTC. Amino acids: CSASIAGGRVEQYF.

This chain joins TRBV5-6 and TRBJ1-5; D is unresolved. V lost 0 bases and J 4 bases, leaving 8 bases between the germline ends. Looked up from germline, CDR1 is SGHDT and CDR2 is YYEEEE. The CDR3 has 14 amino acids. The CDR3 reads CASSLDAGNQPQHF. The CDR3 bases are TGTGCCAGCAGCTTGGATGCGGGAAATCAGCCCCAGCATTTT.

The rearrangement links TRBV23-1 to TRBJ2-7; TRBD2 agrees at 8 bases. TRBV23-1 is an open reading frame, and its role is uncertain. V trimming: 2 bases; J trimming: 3 bases; junction bases outside the gene matches: 3. There are 14 residues in the CDR3. CDR3 amino acids: CASSQRGLVYEQYV. The DNA for the CDR3 is TGCGCCAGCAGTCAAAGGGGACTAGTCTACGAGCAGTACGTC.

This clone was found a few times. The chain has TRBV5-1 and TRBJ2-7, with 9 bases fitting TRBD1. The CDR3 has 14 residues. CDR1 SGHRS and CDR2 YFSETQ come from the germline V gene. J lost 7 bases, V lost 6 bases, and 11 bases had no gene match. CDR3 protein: CASNVGTGKGEQYF. CDR3 nucleotides: TGCGCCAGCAACGTTGGGACAGGGAAAGGAGAGCAGTACTTC. Full variable domain (remainder filled in from reference TRBV5-1 and TRBJ2-7): KAGVTQTPRYLIKTRGQQVTLSCSPISGHRSVSWYQQTPGQGLQFLFEYFSETQRNKGNFPGRFSGRQFSNSRSEMNVSTLELGDSALYLCASNVGTGKGEQYFGPGTRLTVT.

This clone was picked up one time. This chain links TRBV5-1 with TRBJ2-3; 10 nucleotides align to TRBD2. There are 17 residues in the CDR3. CDR1 and CDR2 from the germline V gene are SGHRS and YFSETQ. With V trimmed by 7 bases and J by 1 base, 12 bases remained unmatched. CDR3 region: CASQPGLAPGGTDTQYF. DNA of the CDR3: TGCGCCAGCCAACCGGGACTAGCGCCGGGGGGCACAGATACGCAGTATTTT.

The chain links TRBV5-6 to TRBJ2-7, with 8 nucleotides matching TRBD2. CDR3 size: 16 residues. CDR1 SGHDT and CDR2 YYEEEE come from the germline V gene. With V trimmed by 0 bases and J by 2 bases, 7 bases remained unmatched. This chain's CDR3 is CASSLERTSSPYEQYV. Here the CDR3 DNA reads TGTGCCAGCAGCTTGGAAAGGACTAGCTCTCCCTACGAGCAGTACGTC.

This sequence joins TRBV12-5 and TRBJ1-3; D is possibly TRBD1 (5 bases). Trimming stripped 5 bases from V and 7 bases from J, with 18 bases between. The germline CDR1 and CDR2 sequences are LGHNT and FRNRAP. The CDR3 loop spans 15 amino acids. The CDR3 protein is CASGTQVLLGNTIYF. CDR3 nucleotide sequence: TGTGCTAGTGGTACACAGGTTCTACTTGGGAACACCATATATTTT.

This chain joins TRBV7-9 and TRBJ1-2; D ambiguous. V was pared by 1 base and J by 6 bases, with 12 bases between. This CDR3 is built from 14 residues. Germline loops: CDR1 SEHNR, CDR2 FQNEAQ (reference sequence). CDR3 bases: TGTGCCAGCAGCTTAGGAGTTACGGGGAATGGCTACACCTTC. Residues: CASSLGVTGNGYTF.

The chain joins TRBV28 to TRBJ1-2, with D possibly TRBD1 on 6 matching bases. Between the trimmed V and J ends, which lost 4 bases and 0 bases, there was a span of 15 bases. From germline, CDR1 is MDHEN and CDR2 SYDVKM. The CDR3 sequence is 16 residues long. The DNA for the CDR3 is TGTGCCAGCAGTTCTCGTGACAGGAAAGCTAACTATGGCTACACCTTC. It codes for CASSSRDRKANYGYTF.

The chain carries TRBV19 and TRBJ1-3; 7 bases match TRBD1. The germline CDR1 and CDR2 sequences are LNHDA and SQIVND (reference sequence). This CDR3 is built from 14 residues. J lost 2 bases, V lost 7 bases, and 5 bases had no gene match. The DNA of the CDR3 is TGTGCCAGTACCGGGACAGAAACTGGAAACACCATATATTTT. It specifies CASTGTETGNTIYF.

V usage is TRBV7-9 and J usage is TRBJ1-1; TRBD1 matches at 7 bases. Trimming cost V 5 bases and J 8 bases; bases outside gene matches: 8. CDR3 size: 13 residues. CDR1 and CDR2 from the germline V gene are SEHNR and FQNEAQ (reference sequence). The CDR3 region is CASSARQGWEAFF. As DNA, the CDR3 is TGTGCCAGCAGCGCCCGACAGGGCTGGGAAGCTTTCTTT. Full variable domain (rest looked up from reference TRBV7-9 and TRBJ1-1): DTGVSQNPRHKITKRGQNVTFRCDPISEHNRLYWYRQTLGQGPEFLTYFQNEAQLEKSRLLSDRFSAERPKGSFSTLEIQRTEQGDSAMYLCASSARQGWEAFFGQGTRLTVV.

The V call is TRBV13, the J call TRBJ2-1; TRBD1 aligns across 8 bases. Germline V gene lookup returns CDR1 PRHDT and CDR2 FYEKMQ (reference sequence). The trim removed 5 bases at V and 10 bases at J, leaving 10 bases unmatched. The CDR3 is 14 residues long. In DNA form, the CDR3 reads TGTGCCAGCAGCCCCAGGACAGGGCTGCGGGAGCAGTTCTTC. Translated: CASSPRTGLREQFF.

This rearrangement joins TRBV30 to TRBJ1-2; 9 bases are a match to TRBD1. Germline V lookup: CDR1 GTSNPN, CDR2 SVGIG (reference sequence). V gave up 3 bases and J gave up 4 bases; unmatched junction bases: 6. The CDR3 contains 14 residues. The DNA for the CDR3 is TGTGCCTGGAGATGGGGACAGGGCTCCTATGGCTACACCTTC. It yields the protein CAWRWGQGSYGYTF.

J is TRBJ2-3 and V is TRBV5-6, with no clear D. This CDR3 has 13 residues. The V and J ends lost 3 bases and 4 bases respectively, with 9 bases between them. The germline V gene has CDR1 SGHDT and CDR2 YYEEEE. The DNA for the CDR3 is TGTGCCAGCAGCTCTCAGTTGTCAGATACGCAGTATTTT. Its translation: CASSSQLSDTQYF.

The chain employs TRBV6-6 and TRBJ1-2, with a possible D match to TRBD1 (5 bases). CDR3 length: 14 amino acids. The germline V and J ends were trimmed by 3 bases and 3 bases, with 11 bases remaining between them. Germline-derived CDR1 and CDR2 are MNHNY and SVGAGI (reference sequence). The CDR3 region has the DNA TGTGCCAGCAGTTATGCAGGGAGGGACTATGGCTACACCTTC. It translates to CASSYAGRDYGYTF.

This rearrangement joins TRBV5-6 to TRBJ1-2; possibly TRBD1 for D (6 bases). V was trimmed by 3 bases and J by 3 bases, leaving 15 bases between them. The CDR3 contains 15 residues. Per germline, CDR1 SGHDT and CDR2 YYEEEE. In DNA form, the CDR3 reads TGTGCCAGCAGCTCCCAGGGGTTTGTTGACTATGGCTACACCTTC. It codes for CASSSQGFVDYGYTF.

This chain uses TRBV11-2 with TRBJ2-5; no clear D gene. V lost 1 base to trimming and J lost 4 bases, with 10 bases between them. The CDR3 runs to 14 residues. CDR1 SGHAT and CDR2 FQNNGV come from the germline V gene. The CDR3 DNA follows: TGTGCCAGCAGCTTAGCAATACTCTCAGAGACCCAGTACTTC. Translation gives CASSLAILSETQYF.

The rearrangement links TRBV5-5 to TRBJ2-1; 9 nucleotides line up with TRBD1. This CDR3 region has 15 residues. CDR1 and CDR2 (germline): SGHKS, YYEKEE (reference sequence). The trim removed 4 bases at V and 6 bases at J, leaving 8 bases unmatched. CDR3 sequence reads: CASSDRDREVNEQFF. DNA of the CDR3: TGTGCCAGCAGCGACCGGGACAGGGAAGTCAATGAGCAGTTCTTC.

CDR3 sequence reads: CASSIQGANTEAFF. In nucleotides, the CDR3 is TGTGCCAGTAGTATACAGGGGGCGAACACTGAAGCTTTCTTT. This chain uses TRBV19 with TRBJ1-1; 8 bases agree with TRBD1. With 2 bases clipped from V and 1 base from J, the junction kept 0 bases outside the gene matches. CDR1 LNHDA and CDR2 SQIVND come from the germline V gene (reference sequence). This CDR3 region has 14 residues.

This clone occurred once. The chain combines TRBV10-1 with TRBJ1-1; TRBD1 aligns across 10 bases. Losses at the gene ends were 9 bases for V and 1 base for J; bases not matched to a gene: 8. The V gene's germline CDR1 is WNHNN and CDR2 SYGVQD (reference sequence). The CDR3 is 15 residues long. CDR3 DNA: TGCGCCAGGGAGACAGGGGGCAAGGGGAACACTGAAGCTTTCTTT. This gives the protein CARETGGKGNTEAFF.

The J gene is TRBJ1-1, the V gene TRBV3-1 (or the pseudogene TRBV3-2); D is possibly TRBD1 (6 bases). This CDR3 contains 14 residues. Trimming shortened V by 3 bases and J by 1 base, and 9 bases separated the two germline ends. The V gene's germline CDR1 is LGHDT and CDR2 YNNKEL (reference sequence). In DNA, the CDR3 is TGTGCCAGCAGCCACTGGGACACGAACACTGAAGCTTTCTTT. Translated: CASSHWDTNTEAFF.